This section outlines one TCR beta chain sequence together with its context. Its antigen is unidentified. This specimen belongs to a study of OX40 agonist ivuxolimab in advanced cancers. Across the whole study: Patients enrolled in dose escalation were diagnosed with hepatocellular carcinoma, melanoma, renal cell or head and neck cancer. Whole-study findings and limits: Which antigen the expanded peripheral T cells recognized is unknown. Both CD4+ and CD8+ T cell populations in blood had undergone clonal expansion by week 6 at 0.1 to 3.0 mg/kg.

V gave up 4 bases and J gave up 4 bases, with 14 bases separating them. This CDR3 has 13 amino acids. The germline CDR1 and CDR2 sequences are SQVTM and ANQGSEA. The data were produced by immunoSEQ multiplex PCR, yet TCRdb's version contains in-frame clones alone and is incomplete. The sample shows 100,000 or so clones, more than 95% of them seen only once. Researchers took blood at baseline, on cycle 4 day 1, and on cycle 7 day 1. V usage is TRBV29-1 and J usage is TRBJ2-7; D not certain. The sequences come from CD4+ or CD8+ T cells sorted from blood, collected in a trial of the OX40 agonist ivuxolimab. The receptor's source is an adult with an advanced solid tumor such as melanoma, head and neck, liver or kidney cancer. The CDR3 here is CSVALGQTYEQYF. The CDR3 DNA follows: TGCAGCGTTGCCTTGGGTCAGACTTACGAGCAGTACTTC.